This TCR beta chain was identified during a study of T cell responses to AZD1222 COVID-19 vaccine. The CDR3 length is 16 residues. The germline gives CDR1 MNHEY, CDR2 SMNVEV (reference sequence). V shed 5 bases and J 2 bases; nucleotides not matched to a gene: 6. Sequenced by immunoSEQ multiplex PCR; TCRdb stores in-frame clones only, minus some. Of 70,000 to 90,000 clones listed, about 82% are singletons. Of note for this clone: The antigen is not known.

Overall study findings and caveats: Across the whole spike, CD4 TCRs peaked at regions 160-218 and 743-854. Variant regions that are unmutated are reportedly the target of nearly half of spike-specific TCRs.

The chain couples TRBV27 to TRBJ2-3, with 11 bases identical to TRBD2. Material: peripheral blood, obtained on day 0 of AZD1222 vaccination. This clonotype was obtained from an adult in good health. The DNA for the CDR3 is TGTGCCAGCAGTCATAGCGGGGGGGATTACACAGATACGCAGTATTTT. Protein sequence: CASSHSGGDYTDTQYF.